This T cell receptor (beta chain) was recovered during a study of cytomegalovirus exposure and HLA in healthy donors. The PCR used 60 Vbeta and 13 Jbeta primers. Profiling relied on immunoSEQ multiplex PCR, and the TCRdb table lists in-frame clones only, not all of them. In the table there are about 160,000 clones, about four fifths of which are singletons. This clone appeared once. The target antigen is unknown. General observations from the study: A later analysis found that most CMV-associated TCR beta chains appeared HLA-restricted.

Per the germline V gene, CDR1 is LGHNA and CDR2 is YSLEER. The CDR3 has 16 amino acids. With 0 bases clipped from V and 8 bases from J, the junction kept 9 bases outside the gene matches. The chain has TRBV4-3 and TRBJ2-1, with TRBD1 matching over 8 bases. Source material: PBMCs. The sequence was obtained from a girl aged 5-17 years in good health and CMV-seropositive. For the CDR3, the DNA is TGCGCCAGCAGCCAAGAGGGAACGGACAGGGATTATGAGCAGTTCTTC. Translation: CASSQEGTDRDYEQFF.